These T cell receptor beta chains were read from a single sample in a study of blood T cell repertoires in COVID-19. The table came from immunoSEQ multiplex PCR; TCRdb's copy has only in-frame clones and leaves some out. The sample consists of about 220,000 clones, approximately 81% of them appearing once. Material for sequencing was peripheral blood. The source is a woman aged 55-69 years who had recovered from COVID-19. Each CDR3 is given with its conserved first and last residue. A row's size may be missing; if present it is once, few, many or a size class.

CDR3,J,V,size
CASNPTSGGSDTQYF,TRBJ2-3,TRBV2,.
CASSEGVGRGTEAFF,TRBJ1-1,TRBV6-1,.
CASSLDSANYGYTF,TRBJ1-2,TRBV11-2,.
CASSQSQANQPQHF,TRBJ1-5,TRBV4-1,.
CASSPPPTGGGNEKLFF,TRBJ1-4,TRBV5-1,once
CASSQTSGDLNEQFF,TRBJ2-1,TRBV5-4,.
CASPFASYRGFQETQYF,TRBJ2-5,TRBV9,.
CASSWDRGRNEQYF,TRBJ2-7,TRBV10-1,.
CASSSQGGEQYF,TRBJ2-7,TRBV6-2/TRBV6-3,.
CASSQDRDWGGNTDTQYF,TRBJ2-3,TRBV3-1/TRBV3-2,.
CASSYLGQGAGETQYF,TRBJ2-5,TRBV5-1,.
CASSTGTSGTQYF,TRBJ2-5,TRBV7-2,.
CASSERGLAGGFDTQYF,TRBJ2-3,TRBV2,.
CASRQRGSTDTQYF,TRBJ2-3,TRBV19,few
CASGLDTGAGTGELFF,TRBJ2-2,TRBV12-5,.
CASIQGMVHTEAFF,TRBJ1-1,TRBV6-5,.
CASSPPSLRGQYF,TRBJ2-7,TRBV11-2,few
CASSQVFRGQGNTGELFF,TRBJ2-2,TRBV3-1/TRBV3-2,.
CSAGGKEGYTF,TRBJ1-2,TRBV20-1,.
CASSYPTGPWASAPETQYF,TRBJ2-5,TRBV6-2/TRBV6-3,.
CASSRRDRGTEAFF,TRBJ1-1,TRBV6-5,.
CASSHSNLRGRRNTIYF,TRBJ1-3,TRBV4-1,.
CASSLAVDREKLFF,TRBJ1-4,TRBV3-1/TRBV3-2,.
CASTPGGGLGNEQFF,TRBJ2-1,TRBV5-6,once
CASIGGGTEAFF,TRBJ1-1,TRBV2,.
CASSLGGGTADTQYF,TRBJ2-3,TRBV11-2,.
CASSFKPGQGLISDVQETQYF,TRBJ2-5,TRBV6-2/TRBV6-3,.